These 5 T cell receptor beta chains originate from one sample sequenced in a study of identical twins. TCRdb analysed the 5' RACE reads with MiXCR anew, one entry per CDR3 protein. Among roughly 690,000 distinct CDR3 sequences listed, around 20% were seen once. The sample was also reused in another study, on T cells expressing NK-cell markers.

Source material: PBMCs. The receptors derive from a woman aged 18-30 years in good health.

This clonotype was found a few times. The chain combines TRBV20-1 with TRBJ2-7; the D gene is possibly TRBD2 (5 bases). The CDR3 covers 15 residues. Per germline, CDR1 DFQATT and CDR2 SNEGSKA (reference sequence). V was clipped by 0 bases and J by 2 bases, with 14 bases between them. The CDR3 DNA reads as TGCAGTGCTAGAGAAGCCAGGTCGGGGACCTACGAGCAGTACTTC. Its protein product is CSAREARSGTYEQYF.

A few counts support this clonotype. The chain couples TRBV6-2 or TRBV6-3 to TRBJ1-5; D is unclear. The CDR3 length is 14 residues. Germline-derived CDR1 and CDR2 are MNHEY and SVGEGT. V shed 6 bases and J shed 0 bases, with 9 bases lying between them. This CDR3 is CASSKEYSNQPQHF. The CDR3 coding sequence is TGTGCCAGCAGCAAAGAGTATAGCAATCAGCCCCAGCATTTT.

V usage is TRBV2 and J usage is TRBJ2-6, with D uncertain. The V end was cut by 3 bases, the J end by 4 bases, with 4 bases between. This CDR3 is 13 amino acids long. Looked up from germline, CDR1 is SNHLY and CDR2 is FYNNEI. The CDR3, as DNA: TGTGCCAGCAGTGATGAAGGGGCCAACGTCCTGACTTTC. Translated, it gives CASSDEGANVLTF.

This chain links TRBV20-1 with TRBJ1-1; D is uncertain. The germline V gene has CDR1 DFQATT and CDR2 SNEGSKA (reference sequence). The CDR3 extends over 13 amino acids. V was clipped by 4 bases and J by 3 bases, with 12 bases between them. The CDR3 loop reads CSATEGYDTEAFF. In nucleotides, the CDR3 is TGCAGTGCTACGGAGGGCTACGACACTGAAGCTTTCTTT.

This clonotype was picked up a small number of times. V and J are TRBV11-2 and TRBJ2-7; no firm D call. Trimming shortened V by 4 bases and J by 5 bases, and 6 bases separated the two germline ends. The CDR3 sequence is 11 residues long. The germline gives CDR1 SGHAT, CDR2 FQNNGV. CDR3 loop: CASSYLDEQYF. The CDR3 nucleotides are TGTGCCAGCAGCTACTTGGACGAGCAGTACTTC.